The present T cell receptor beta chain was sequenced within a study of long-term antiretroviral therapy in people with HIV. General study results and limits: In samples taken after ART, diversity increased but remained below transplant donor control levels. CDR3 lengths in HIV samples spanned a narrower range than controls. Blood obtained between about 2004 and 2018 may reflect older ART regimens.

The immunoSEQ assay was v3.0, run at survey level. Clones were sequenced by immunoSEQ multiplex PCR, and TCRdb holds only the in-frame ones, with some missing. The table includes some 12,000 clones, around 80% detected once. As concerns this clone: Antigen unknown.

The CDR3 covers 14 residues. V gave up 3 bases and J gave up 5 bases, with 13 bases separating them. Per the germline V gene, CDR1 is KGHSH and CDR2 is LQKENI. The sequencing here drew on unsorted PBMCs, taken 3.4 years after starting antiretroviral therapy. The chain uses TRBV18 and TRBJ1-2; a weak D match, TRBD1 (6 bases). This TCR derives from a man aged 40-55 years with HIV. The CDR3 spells CASSPTDRSYGYTF. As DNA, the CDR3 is TGTGCCAGCTCACCTACGGACAGATCATATGGCTACACCTTC.